The present entry profiles one T cell receptor beta chain with its context. The antigen is not known. Mismatch with germline at one junction end may stem from a read error. This record comes from a study of blood T cells in healthy people across ages. General study findings and limits: TCR beta diversity was tightly associated with the proportion of naive T cells. Researchers deemed the diversity estimates from one million T cells underestimates. In older individuals, TCR beta diversity per million T cells was lower, falling roughly linearly with age.

The CDR3 loop spans 13 amino acids. CDR1 is MGHDK and CDR2 is SYGVNS in the germline V gene. The donors, aged about 6 to 90, were healthy Caucasians from Russia. The second PCR ran roughly 6 to 11 cycles with a sample-barcoded 5' primer and J-beta primers. TCRdb reprocessed the 5' RACE reads via MiXCR and lists one record per CDR3 protein. The table records about 1.4 million distinct CDR3 sequences, 59% of them present only once. The rearrangement joins TRBV25-1 to TRBJ1-6; D remains unclear. This TCR was recovered from a man aged 18 to 30 in good health. The sample taken for sequencing was blood. The DNA for the CDR3 is TGTGTCAGCAGTGATCCGTACGGTTCACCCCTCCACTTT. Encoded protein: CVSSDPYGSPLHF.